The source of this T cell receptor beta chain is a study of blood T cell repertoires in COVID-19. Seattle cases were enrolled at active infection and followed longitudinally. The V and J ends lost 4 bases and 7 bases respectively, with 11 bases between them. CDR3 length equals 13 residues. Germline assignment: CDR1 LGHNA and CDR2 YSLEER. Sequencing used immunoSEQ multiplex PCR; TCRdb keeps in-frame clones, though not all of them. The table includes about 180,000 clones, more than 75% detected once. Sequenced sample: peripheral blood. The genes are TRBV4-3 and TRBJ2-1; D might be TRBD2 (6 bases). The clonotype comes from a person between 65 and 79 years old with COVID-19, enrolled during active disease. This CDR3 reads CASSPGVMNEQFF. CDR3 DNA: TGCGCCAGCAGCCCGGGGGTTATGAATGAGCAGTTCTTC.